This paragraph covers one TCR beta chain sequence. It lacks a known antigen. Base qualities are not at hand, and no much larger clone is one base apart. The germline V gene (reference sequence) gives CDR1 as MNHEY and CDR2 as SMNVEV. From V the trimming removes 6 bases and from J it removes 4 bases, while the gene matches leave 11 bases of the junction unaccounted for. The cysteine opens and the phenylalanine closes a CDR3 of 16 amino acids. Only the CDR3 DNA stays, 48 bases, in frame from base 1. CD8 naive samples were obtained by positive selection for CCR7 among CD45RO-negative cells, yielding a CD45RA+CCR7+ population from which TemRA cells were excluded. Healthy HIV-negative adults with no recently reported acute infections or vaccinations were included as donors. Every donor was a Caucasian adult residing in Nashville, Tennessee, USA. After blood collection by leukapheresis, PBMCs were isolated using Ficoll-Histopaque density gradient centrifugation and then cryopreserved in the vapor phase of liquid nitrogen. Analytical flow cytometry was used to check the purity and quantity of every magnetically sorted T cell population. Each sorted fraction had its genomic DNA isolated and then quantified by UV absorbance on a Nanodrop 2000c.

This entry is derived from a study of shared clonotypes between healthy human individuals (dated by TCRdb to about 2020). About the investigation overall: A few men and two women, aged 18 to 49 years, made up the cohort. For each donor, CD4 naive and CD4 memory were each given three plates, CD8 naive was given two plates, and CD8 memory was given one plate. To estimate repertoire size and how much clonotype sharing occurs between individuals, the study deeply sequenced the blood TCR repertoires of several healthy adults. To increase sequencing depth and limit assay-specific biases, different laboratories used diverse techniques to prepare libraries and sequence TCR repertoires. Between about 0.85 and 9.5 billion PBMCs per donor were obtained by leukapheresis.

General study outcomes and caveats: Naive subsets generally had larger estimated clonotype richness than memory subsets. Higher generation probabilities were observed for clonotypes shared by all four sorted-subset donors than for non-shared clonotypes. The small number of donors limited the genetic and exposure-history diversity represented. Based on pairwise subsampling, the degree of clonotype sharing among donors was expected to be affected by sequencing depth. Sampling was restricted to blood, and TCR repertoires in tissue are likely to differ from TCR repertoires in blood. Even with the large sequencing depth, rarefaction of the sorted-subset datasets indicated that sequencing was incomplete. When four donors were compared, the shared fraction of clonotypes was around 5% for naive CD4, about 4% for naive CD8, 2% to 2.5% for memory CD4, and roughly 0.4% for memory CD8.

Using the deep immunoSEQ assay, multiplex PCR amplified TCR CDR3 regions from genomic DNA. For each cell subset, the extracted genomic DNA was distributed evenly across all wells of several immunoSEQ 96-well plates, and each plate served as one replicate. For sorted subsets, each replicate PCR was loaded with around 220 ng genomic DNA, equivalent to about 30,000 T cell genomes. Purified libraries were measured with a Qubit 3.0 fluorometer, size-checked on a Bioanalyzer 2100, and measured again with the KAPA Library Quantification kit. Each immunoSEQ 96-well plate was sequenced on its own single-read 150-cycle Illumina NextSeq 550 flow cell. The paper's data handling went like this. The immunoSEQ output contained only junctional sequences without quality scores, so filtering could not match that applied to full-length reads. To assign V/J genes and CDR3, sequences were annotated against IMGT germline references using PyIR, a Python wrapper for IgBLAST v1.9. Reads were removed for weak V/J assignments (E-value above 1e-6), missing CDR3, stop codons, out-of-frame junctions, or ambiguous translated residues. V3J clonotypes were defined as sequences sharing an identical inferred V gene, J gene, and CDR3 amino acid sequence. To compute the percentage overlap between repertoires, the number of shared unique clonotypes was divided by the size of the smaller repertoire. RTK rarefaction, the Chao1 estimator, and Recon v2.1 estimates of unobserved clonotypes were used to assess repertoire richness. For all TCRbeta clonotypes obtained by the gDNA method from several donors, generation probabilities were computed with OLGA. TCRdb provides this immuneACCESS table in a form limited to in-frame rearrangements. Some clones are lacking; in checked studies, under half of them reflect an unresolved V gene, and why the rest are absent is not known. V, J and clone size are taken as reported in that table, and D and trimming were inferred from the DNA itself. In this sample the table shows under 1 million clones, more than 85% of which occur a single time. Nearly 25% of the sample is held by the ten biggest clonotypes.

Sequencing was performed on naive CD8+ T cells sorted from blood. The intended sense of this specimen's cell subset or site label: CD45RA+CCR7+. In this chain, TRBV27 is recombined with TRBJ2-3; the central 9 bases match TRBD1. This receptor was taken from a man aged 30-40 years in good health. The sequence in DNA is TGTGCCAGCAGGGACAGGGGAAAACTGGTTTCAGATACGCAGTATTTT. Translated, this gives CASRDRGKLVSDTQYF.